The TCR beta chain under discussion was sequenced for a study of blood T cell repertoires in COVID-19. Study-level information: COVID-19 samples collected from the United States, Italy and Spain covered acute and convalescent phases. The cDNA or gDNA used as material had been derived from T cells, B-cell-depleted T cells, or PBMCs.

The CDR3 sequence is 15 residues long. Trimming cost V 7 bases and J 5 bases, with 18 bases left between them. Germline-derived CDR1 and CDR2 are MNHEY and SVGAGI. One Seattle source followed patients from active infection through their disease course. How the authors handled the data: It was from reference gene primer amplification that nucleated cell counts were estimated. Generated by immunoSEQ multiplex PCR, the TCRdb table keeps only in-frame clones and is missing some. The D gene and trimming were derived from the DNA, and the V and J assignments and clone size from that table. This table holds some 220,000 clones, 83% found once.

The sequencing sample was made of peripheral blood. The chain uses TRBV6-5 and TRBJ1-5; perhaps TRBD1 as D (6 bases). The receptor was derived from a woman aged 30 to 39 with COVID-19, enrolled during active disease. CDR3 coding DNA: TGTGCCAGCAATATTCAGGGGTCACCTGATCAGCCCCAGCATTTT. Amino acids: CASNIQGSPDQPQHF.